This TCR beta chain was identified in a study of post-analysis software for immune sequencing data. CDR3 length: 17 residues. Trimming cost V 3 bases and J 4 bases, with 20 bases left between them. Germline CDR1 and CDR2: SGHAT and FQNNGV. Points from the study as a whole: Normalized Chao1 diversity was significantly reduced in patients versus controls. F measure clustering grouped samples strongly by preparation batch. In patients, about 5 TRBV segments were more frequent than in controls, with TRBV5-6, TRBV5-1 and TRBV20-1 among them.

Libraries were made from TCR beta cDNA, and they carried unique molecular identifiers. T cells numbering roughly 1 to 10 million yielded roughly 0.5 million cDNA molecules. TCRdb fed the PCR reads into MiXCR, producing one record per CDR3 protein. The table shows about 820,000 distinct CDR3 sequences, with roughly half occurring only once. In this sample, this clonotype turned up a few times. The antigen is undetermined. The specimen was blood. This chain joins TRBV11-2 and TRBJ2-3; perhaps TRBD2 as D (6 bases). The origin of this receptor is a girl between 5 and 17 years old with multiple sclerosis. The CDR3 sequence: CASSFLGLGGRADTQYF. In nucleotides, the CDR3 is TGTGCCAGCAGCTTTTTGGGTTTGGGGGGAAGAGCAGATACGCAGTATTTT.